One and the same sample provided the 27 T cell receptor beta chains below, sequenced in a study of PD-1 blockade in classical Hodgkin lymphoma. Relapses following autologous stem cell transplantation were seen in all patients, with brentuximab vedotin exposure varying. Clones were read by immunoSEQ multiplex PCR, and TCRdb kept only the in-frame ones, dropping some. The profile shows about 53,000 clones, about 85% of them singletons. Sample: peripheral blood mononuclear cells (PBMCs), taken at baseline. All receptors come from a human donor with classical Hodgkin lymphoma.

The chain combines TRBV19 with TRBJ2-6; D gene unclear. The germline V gene encodes CDR1 LNHDA and CDR2 SQIVND (reference sequence). The CDR3 covers 19 residues. Deletions cut 3 bases from V and 1 base from J, with 19 bases between. The CDR3 loop reads CASSIAGPWDGSGANVLTF. The CDR3 region has the DNA TGTGCCAGTAGTATCGCCGGGCCCTGGGATGGGTCTGGGGCCAACGTCCTGACTTTC.

The V call is TRBV7-9, the J call TRBJ1-1; weak D call: TRBD1 (6 bases). This CDR3 has 12 residues. CDR1 and CDR2 from the germline V gene are SEHNR and FQNEAQ (reference sequence). V shed 3 bases and J shed 8 bases, with 10 bases lying between them. The CDR3 loop reads CASSFRDREAFF. The CDR3 DNA reads TGTGCCAGCAGCTTCAGAGACAGGGAAGCTTTCTTT.

This chain links TRBV18 with TRBJ2-3, with D perhaps being TRBD1 or TRBD2 (5 bases each). V was shortened by 2 bases and J by 0 bases, with 15 bases between the two germline ends. The germline V gene has CDR1 KGHSH and CDR2 LQKENI. This CDR3 region has 17 residues. CDR3 loop: CASSPRQMGPSTDTQYF. CDR3 in DNA: TGTGCCAGCTCACCAAGGCAAATGGGACCGAGCACAGATACGCAGTATTTT.

The chain is built from TRBV4-1 and TRBJ1-5; D not certain. The germline V and J ends were trimmed by 3 bases and 2 bases, with 20 bases remaining between them. The CDR3 contains 18 residues. CDR1 is MGHRA and CDR2 is YSYEKL in the germline V gene. The CDR3 spells CASSQLGSNSGGNQPQHF. For the CDR3, the DNA is TGCGCCAGCAGCCAGCTAGGATCTAACTCCGGTGGCAATCAGCCCCAGCATTTT.

The rearrangement joins TRBV7-9 to TRBJ1-1; possibly TRBD1 for D (6 bases). CDR1 SEHNR and CDR2 FQNEAQ come from the germline V gene (reference sequence). V lost 5 bases, J lost 9 bases, and 16 bases lay in between. The CDR3 runs to 13 residues. The CDR3 DNA follows: TGTGCCAGCAGCCCACGGGACACACGAAAAGCTTTCTTT. Its translation is CASSPRDTRKAFF.

The rearrangement uses TRBV29-1 and TRBJ1-1, with D possibly matching TRBD1 (5 bases). The germline V gene has CDR1 SQVTM and CDR2 ANQGSEA. The CDR3 has 14 amino acids. The V gene lost 6 bases and the J gene lost 10 bases, with 24 bases spanning the gap. CDR3 in DNA: TGCAGCGTCGTCGTGCGGGGGATGGGAAGAGTAGCTTTCTTT. Translation: CSVVVRGMGRVAFF.

The V gene is TRBV18, the J gene TRBJ2-1, with D unclear. The V gene lost 4 bases and the J gene lost 4 bases, with 8 bases spanning the gap. Per germline, CDR1 KGHSH and CDR2 LQKENI. This CDR3 spans 13 amino acids. The CDR3 DNA follows: TGTGCCAGCTCACTCGGACCGTACAATGAGCAGTTCTTC. Translated: CASSLGPYNEQFF.

The V gene is TRBV4-3, the J gene TRBJ1-4, with 7 positions matching TRBD1. The junction had 6 bases not matched to a gene; V was cut back by 0 bases and J by 8 bases. Germline V gives CDR1 LGHNA, CDR2 YSLEER. CDR3 length: 15 amino acids. CDR3 coding DNA: TGCGCCAGCAGCCAAGAGTACAGGGGAGGAGAAAAACTGTTTTTT. Residues: CASSQEYRGGEKLFF.

This chain links TRBV9 with TRBJ2-7; TRBD1 matches at 7 bases. Trimming removed 4 bases from V and 6 bases from J; junction bases left unmatched: 16. Germline CDR1 is SGDLS and CDR2 is YYNGEE. The CDR3 consists of 16 residues. CDR3 DNA: TGTGCCAGCAGCCCCCCAACCGGGACAGAGCCTTCCGAGCAGTACTTC. Its translation: CASSPPTGTEPSEQYF.

The gene calls are TRBV19 and TRBJ1-4; D gene uncertain. V was cut by 6 bases and J by 0 bases, with 8 bases left in between. CDR1 and CDR2 (germline): LNHDA, SQIVND (reference sequence). This CDR3 has 14 residues. The CDR3, as DNA: TGTGCCAGTAGGGTAGATGCAACTAATGAAAAACTGTTTTTT. Amino acid sequence: CASRVDATNEKLFF.

The chain joins TRBV5-6 to TRBJ1-1, with D perhaps matching TRBD1 (6 bases). CDR3 length: 15 residues. The V and J ends lost 2 bases and 2 bases respectively, with 13 bases between them. The germline CDR1 and CDR2 sequences are SGHDT and YYEEEE. The CDR3 DNA follows: TGTGCCAGCAGCTTCCCGGGGACACTCAACACTGAAGCTTTCTTT. Its protein product is CASSFPGTLNTEAFF.

This rearrangement joins TRBV11-3 to TRBJ2-5; 10 positions agree with TRBD1. J was trimmed by 5 bases and V by 5 bases; bases with no gene match: 8. Germline V CDR1 and CDR2: SGHNT, YENEEA. The CDR3 is 15 amino acids. Here the CDR3 DNA reads TGTGCCAGCAGCCCCGACAGGGGGCGACGGGAGACCCAGTACTTC. This gives the protein CASSPDRGRRETQYF.

The chain joins TRBV6-5 to TRBJ2-2; D could derive from TRBD1 or TRBD2 (5 bases each). CDR1 MNHEY and CDR2 SVGAGI come from the germline V gene. CDR3 length: 14 residues. Trimming removed 10 bases from V and 3 bases from J, with 15 bases in between. This chain's CDR3 is CATKSGQDTGELFF. In nucleotides, the CDR3 is TGTGCCACCAAGTCGGGGCAGGACACCGGGGAGCTGTTTTTT.

This clone appeared a few times. The V and J genes are TRBV14 and TRBJ1-2, with D unresolved. The V and J ends lost 2 bases and 6 bases respectively, with 13 bases between them. The CDR3 runs 14 residues. The V gene's germline CDR1 is SGHDN and CDR2 FVKESK. CDR3 amino acids: CASSQNDPLNGYTF. CDR3 sequence (DNA): TGTGCCAGCAGCCAAAACGACCCGTTAAATGGCTACACCTTC.

This clone appeared once. The chain uses TRBV15 and TRBJ2-1; 12 bases align to TRBD2. Germline V gives CDR1 LNHNV, CDR2 YYDKDF (reference sequence). This CDR3 comprises 17 residues. V lost 0 bases, J lost 10 bases, and 10 bases stayed unmatched. This CDR3 is CATSRDLASGRAREQFF. DNA for the CDR3: TGTGCCACCAGCAGAGATCTCGCTAGCGGGAGGGCCCGGGAGCAGTTCTTC.

The chain couples TRBV30 to TRBJ1-3; D is possibly TRBD1 (6 bases). Per germline, CDR1 GTSNPN and CDR2 SVGIG (reference sequence). The CDR3 is 13 residues long. CDR3 in DNA: TGTGCAGGGGGGTTCTCCACTGGAAACACCATATATTTT. This translates into CAGGFSTGNTIYF.

Only one count was recorded for this clone. The V gene is TRBV7-6, the J gene TRBJ2-5; D may be TRBD2 (6 bases). The CDR3 consists of 15 residues. Germline CDR1 reads SGHVS; CDR2 reads FNYEAQ. The V end lost 1 base, the J end lost 5 bases, and 14 bases lay between the germline ends. CDR3 sequence reads: CASSLELAMGETQYF. The CDR3 DNA reads TGTGCCAGCAGCTTAGAACTAGCAATGGGCGAGACCCAGTACTTC. Combining the CDR3 with reference TRBV7-6 and TRBJ2-5 gives the whole variable domain GAGVSQSPRYKVTKRGQDVALRCDPISGHVSLYWYRQALGQGPEFLTYFNYEAQQDKSGLPNDRFSAERPEGSISTLTIQRTEQRDSAMYRCASSLELAMGETQYFGPGTRLLVL.

The chain carries TRBV9 and TRBJ2-1; 8 bases line up with TRBD2. The V gene's germline CDR1 is SGDLS and CDR2 YYNGEE. CDR3 size: 16 residues. The trim removed 0 bases at V and 3 bases at J, leaving 5 bases unmatched. As DNA, the CDR3 is TGTGCCAGCAGCGTAGTGTCGGGAGGGAACTACAATGAGCAGTTCTTC. Translating gives CASSVVSGGNYNEQFF.

The chain couples TRBV9 to TRBJ1-5; tentatively, D is TRBD1 (5 bases). V shed 4 bases and J shed 2 bases, with 13 bases lying between them. Germline assignment: CDR1 SGDLS and CDR2 YYNGEE. This CDR3 region has 15 residues. The CDR3 nucleotides are TGTGCCAGCAGCCCCAGGGCCGGCGGCAATCAGCCCCAGCATTTT. It translates to CASSPRAGGNQPQHF.

The J gene is TRBJ1-1, the V gene TRBV6-5, with D uncertain. V lost 2 bases and J 1 base, leaving 11 bases between the germline ends. Germline assignment: CDR1 MNHEY and CDR2 SVGAGI. CDR3 size: 15 residues. The CDR3 DNA is TGTGCCAGCAGTTACCGAGCGCAAGGGAACACTGAAGCTTTCTTT. Protein: CASSYRAQGNTEAFF.

The gene calls are TRBV11-2 and TRBJ2-5; D gene uncertain. CDR3 length equals 13 residues. V was clipped by 7 bases and J by 2 bases, with 11 bases between them. Germline CDR1 is SGHAT and CDR2 is FQNNGV. DNA of the CDR3: TGTGCCAGCACCATTAGCCTTCAAGAGACCCAGTACTTC. Residues: CASTISLQETQYF.

This clone was observed a handful of times. The chain carries TRBV5-5 and TRBJ2-7; no clear D. Germline values: CDR1 SGHKS, CDR2 YYEKEE (reference sequence). The CDR3 has 14 amino acids. Trimming left V 1 base short and J 2 bases short, with 10 bases between. The CDR3 DNA sequence: TGTGCCAGCAGCTTGACGTCCTCTACCTACGAGCAGTACTTC. Amino acid sequence: CASSLTSSTYEQYF.

The table lists this clone with a count of one. The chain joins TRBV11-3 to TRBJ2-1; tentatively, D is TRBD2 (5 bases). There are 17 residues in the CDR3. V was shortened by 5 bases and J by 4 bases, with 21 bases between the two germline ends. The germline V gene has CDR1 SGHNT and CDR2 YENEEA. CDR3 in DNA: TGTGCCAGCAGCCCTCGGGATTATGAGGGAGTGTACAATGAGCAGTTCTTC. Translation gives CASSPRDYEGVYNEQFF.

The chain links TRBV5-4 to TRBJ2-5; possibly TRBD2 for D (5 bases). With 5 bases removed from V and 1 base from J, the gap between germline ends came to 15 bases. The CDR3 length is 15 residues. Germline V CDR1 and CDR2: SGHNT, YYREEE (reference sequence). Here the CDR3 reads CASRSLSTSQETQYF. In nucleotides, the CDR3 is TGTGCCAGCAGGTCTCTGAGTACTAGCCAAGAGACCCAGTACTTC.

The chain is built from TRBV5-1 and TRBJ1-1; the match to TRBD1 covers 7 bases. CDR1 and CDR2 from the germline V gene are SGHRS and YFSETQ. The CDR3 spans 13 residues. V was pared by 3 bases and J by 6 bases, with 5 bases of the junction left unmatched. CDR3 bases: TGCGCCAGCAGCTCGACAGGGTTAGCTGAAGCTTTCTTT. It encodes CASSSTGLAEAFF.

The chain uses TRBV6-6 and TRBJ1-5; D not certain. The V and J ends lost 8 bases and 10 bases respectively, with 21 bases between them. Germline CDR1 and CDR2: MNHNY and SVGAGI (reference sequence). The CDR3 sequence is 14 residues long. CDR3 in DNA: TGTGCCAGCTACCGGGAGCAGAGTTCAATTCCCCAGCATTTT. Translating gives CASYREQSSIPQHF.

This rearrangement joins TRBV7-2 to TRBJ1-2; no clear D. The germline gives CDR1 SGHTA, CDR2 FQGNSA. The V end was cut by 7 bases, the J end by 2 bases, with 8 bases between. The CDR3 totals 12 residues. The CDR3 sequence is CASTSVNYGYTF. The CDR3 DNA reads TGTGCCAGCACCTCAGTCAACTATGGCTACACCTTC.